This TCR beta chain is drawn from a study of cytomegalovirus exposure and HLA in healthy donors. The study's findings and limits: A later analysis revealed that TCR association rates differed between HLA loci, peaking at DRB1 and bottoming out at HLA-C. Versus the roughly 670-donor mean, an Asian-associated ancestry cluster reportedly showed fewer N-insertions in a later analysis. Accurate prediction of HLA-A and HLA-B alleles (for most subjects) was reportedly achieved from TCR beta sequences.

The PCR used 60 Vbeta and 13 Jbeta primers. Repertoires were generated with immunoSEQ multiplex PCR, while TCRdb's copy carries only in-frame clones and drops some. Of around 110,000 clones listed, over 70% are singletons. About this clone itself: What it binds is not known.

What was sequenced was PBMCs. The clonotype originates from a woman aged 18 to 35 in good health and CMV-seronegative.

The CDR3 DNA reads TGTGCCAGCAGGGAAGGGGGCCGAGGCCCCCACACTGAAGCTTTCTTT. It codes for CASREGGRGPHTEAFF. The chain employs TRBV28 and TRBJ1-1, with TRBD1 matching over 7 bases. Trimming cost V 6 bases and J 3 bases; bases outside gene matches: 13. Per germline, CDR1 MDHEN and CDR2 SYDVKM. CDR3 length equals 16 residues.